This T cell receptor (beta chain) is drawn from a study of regulatory T cells in long-lasting Graves disease. Study information: Antithyroid drugs had been taken by newly diagnosed Graves' patients for under 3 months.

Germline values: CDR1 DFQATT, CDR2 SNEGSKA (reference sequence). The CDR3 is 15 amino acids. V lost 3 bases to trimming and J lost 6 bases; unmatched junction nucleotides: 3. Time point here: newly diagnosed GD, antithyroid drugs for less than 3 months. Generation of the TCR library employed RNA extracted from PBMCs. Graves' disease was diagnosed by American Thyroid Association guidelines. HTBI primers from iRepertoire and Arm-PCR of CDR3 regions yielded the TCR beta libraries. Each CDR3 protein gets one entry after TCRdb re-called the multiplex PCR reads with MiXCR. The table includes 540,000 or so distinct CDR3 sequences, roughly 14% detected once. This clonotype was seen at least ten times. Separately, the same data were catalogued under a study of T cells in Graves' hyperthyroidism and ophthalmopathy. From that second work: Stable disease denoted Graves' hyperthyroidism without ophthalmopathy progression within 18 months. The study used the HTBI primer set for a first-round RT-PCR of the TCR CDR3.

Here the sequenced sample was peripheral blood mononuclear cells (PBMCs), taken at new diagnosis, from a patient treated with antithyroid drugs. The origin of this receptor is a man aged 25 to 40 with Graves disease. V is TRBV20-1 and J is TRBJ2-1; 15 bases map to TRBD2. CDR3 sequence reads: CSARQGLAGGNEQFF. The CDR3 nucleotides are TGCAGTGCTAGGCAGGGACTAGCGGGAGGCAATGAGCAGTTCTTC.